A single sample gave rise to the 20 T cell receptor beta chains below, sequenced in a study of multiple sclerosis patients with progressive multifocal leukoencephalopathy. Time point defined: before natalizumab initiation. Libraries were prepared by immunoSEQ multiplex PCR; TCRdb keeps only in-frame clonotypes and omits some of them. The repertoire consists of under 40,000 clones, with 85% to 95% occurring once and the leading ten covering less than 2.5%. Sequencing was done on a sample of PBMCs. These receptors were obtained from a man aged 25 to 45 with multiple sclerosis.

This clone was seen a single time. This chain links TRBV9 with TRBJ1-2, with TRBD1 matching over 7 bases. CDR1 SGDLS and CDR2 YYNGEE come from the germline V gene. Trimming took 3 bases from V and 3 from J; bases not matched to a gene: 5. The CDR3 has 14 residues. CDR3 residues: CASSGGTADYGYTF. The CDR3 bases are TGTGCCAGCAGCGGAGGGACAGCCGACTATGGCTACACCTTC.

This clone was recorded a few times. The chain combines TRBV6-4 with TRBJ1-1; D is ambiguous. The CDR3 length is 15 residues. Trimming removed 4 bases from V and 3 bases from J, with 15 bases in between. Germline CDR1 and CDR2: MRHNA and SNTAGT. The CDR3 loop reads CASSATDIDDTEAFF. CDR3 DNA sequence: TGTGCCAGCAGTGCAACAGACATAGACGACACTGAAGCTTTCTTT.

V is TRBV6-1 and J is TRBJ2-7, with D maybe TRBD1 (5 bases). The germline V and J ends were trimmed by 7 bases and 2 bases, with 15 bases remaining between them. Germline values: CDR1 MNHNS, CDR2 SASEGT. This CDR3 is built from 14 residues. The CDR3 sequence: CASTYVQGAYEQYV. The DNA for the CDR3 is TGTGCCAGCACCTACGTTCAGGGCGCCTACGAGCAGTACGTC.

V and J are TRBV18 and TRBJ2-1, with D possibly matching TRBD1 (6 bases). The CDR3 contains 15 residues. With 0 bases removed from V and 8 bases from J, the gap between germline ends came to 14 bases. The germline gives CDR1 KGHSH, CDR2 LQKENI. The CDR3 nucleotides read TGTGCCAGCTCACCACCGGGTGGGGGCCAGGATGAGCAGTTCTTC. It is translated as CASSPPGGGQDEQFF.

The rearrangement joins TRBV15 to TRBJ2-1, with D perhaps TRBD1 or TRBD2 (5 bases each). Germline V gene data show CDR1 as LNHNV and CDR2 as YYDKDF (reference sequence). The CDR3 length is 13 residues. V was pared by 4 bases and J by 15 bases, with 19 bases between. The CDR3 DNA is TGTGCCACCAGCACGACTGTGGACAAAGCGGTGTTCTTC. Translating gives CATSTTVDKAVFF.

The V and J genes are TRBV27 and TRBJ2-4, with D possibly matching TRBD1 (6 bases). The germline CDR1 and CDR2 sequences are MNHEY and SMNVEV (reference sequence). The CDR3 is made up of 15 amino acids. V was clipped by 7 bases and J by 1 base, with 14 bases between them. CDR3 DNA sequence: TGTGCCAGCACACCAACAGGGATCGCCAAAAACATTCAGTACTTC. Its translation is CASTPTGIAKNIQYF.

The CDR3 coding sequence is TGTGCCACCTCGGATGGGTACCAAGAGACCCAGTACTTC. Protein product: CATSDGYQETQYF. The rearrangement uses TRBV10-3 and TRBJ2-5, with D unclear. V was pared by 10 bases and J by 0 bases, with 12 bases between. The CDR3 has 13 residues. Germline CDR1 reads ENHRY; CDR2 reads SYGVKD.

V and J are TRBV30 and TRBJ2-2; D gene unclear. Germline V gene lookup returns CDR1 GTSNPN and CDR2 SVGIG (reference sequence). The V gene lost 3 bases and the J gene lost 4 bases, with 12 bases spanning the gap. The CDR3 totals 14 residues. CDR3 nucleotide sequence: TGTGCCTGGAGAGAAATGGGCCCCACCGGGGAGCTGTTTTTT. Protein sequence: CAWREMGPTGELFF.

The chain couples TRBV7-9 to TRBJ1-6, with 8 bases fitting TRBD1. The CDR3 contains 17 residues. From germline, CDR1 is SEHNR and CDR2 FQNEAQ (reference sequence). V gave up 5 bases and J gave up 10 bases; unmatched junction bases: 16. CDR3 region: CASSPRDRRRQGSPLHF. CDR3 DNA: TGTGCCAGCAGCCCCCGGGACAGGAGAAGGCAGGGCTCACCCCTCCACTTT.

The V call is TRBV19, the J call TRBJ1-5; 8 positions match TRBD1. CDR1 and CDR2 (germline): LNHDA, SQIVND (reference sequence). Trimming took 7 bases from V and 6 from J; bases not matched to a gene: 11. The CDR3 spans 15 residues. The CDR3 DNA follows: TGTGCCAGTACCGACGGGGCAGGGGGCCTTCAGCCCCAGCATTTT. This gives the protein CASTDGAGGLQPQHF.

This clone was observed a handful of times. The chain has TRBV6-6 and TRBJ1-1; 7 bases are shared with TRBD1. This CDR3 region has 14 residues. Trimming removed 2 bases from V and 4 bases from J; junction bases left unmatched: 4. The germline V gene encodes CDR1 MNHNY and CDR2 SVGAGI (reference sequence). Written as DNA, the CDR3 is TGTGCCAGCAGTTACGAGGGGGCGACCACTGAAGCTTTCTTT. Amino acids: CASSYEGATTEAFF.

This chain joins TRBV7-9 and TRBJ2-2; D is perhaps TRBD1 (6 bases). V gave up 6 bases and J gave up 6 bases, with 17 bases separating them. CDR3 length: 15 residues. Per the germline V gene, CDR1 is SEHNR and CDR2 is FQNEAQ (reference sequence). The CDR3 loop is CASSQQGPRAGELFF. CDR3 bases: TGTGCCAGCAGTCAACAGGGTCCGAGGGCCGGGGAGCTGTTTTTT.

J is TRBJ2-1 and V is TRBV4-3, with 8 bases fitting TRBD1. V lost 0 bases to trimming and J lost 4 bases; unmatched junction nucleotides: 5. The CDR3 runs 16 residues. The germline V gene has CDR1 LGHNA and CDR2 YSLEER. The CDR3 bases are TGCGCCAGCAGCCAAGATCTAGGACAGGGTTACAATGAGCAGTTCTTC. It encodes CASSQDLGQGYNEQFF.

This chain connects TRBV7-2 to TRBJ2-7, with D possibly TRBD2 on 5 matching bases. Germline-derived CDR1 and CDR2 are SGHTA and FQGNSA. V lost 1 base and J lost 3, with 10 bases in between. There are 14 residues in the CDR3. CDR3 nucleotide sequence: TGTGCCAGCAGCTTAGTGGGCGGGCTCTACGAGCAGTACTTC. This sequence encodes CASSLVGGLYEQYF.

J is TRBJ2-5 and V is TRBV5-1; perhaps TRBD1 as D (6 bases). The DNA matches TRBJ2-7 better at its end, which makes the J call doubtful. CDR1 is SGHRS, CDR2 YFSETQ, per germline. This CDR3 contains 13 residues. The CDR3 bases are TGCGCCAGCAGCACGGGACACCCCTACGAGCAGTACTTC. It specifies CASSTGHPYEQYF.

The chain recombines TRBV30 with TRBJ2-5; 8 positions match TRBD1. CDR1 and CDR2 (germline): GTSNPN, SVGIG (reference sequence). The J segment lost 4 bases and the V segment lost 5 bases, leaving 9 bases of the junction unmatched. This CDR3 comprises 14 residues. The CDR3, as DNA: TGTGCCTGGGCTAAGGACAGGGTAAGAGAGACCCAGTACTTC. Its translation is CAWAKDRVRETQYF.

This chain joins TRBV7-2 and TRBJ1-2; 9 positions agree with TRBD1. Losses at the gene ends were 2 bases for V and 7 bases for J; bases not matched to a gene: 5. The CDR3 has 14 residues. Per germline, CDR1 SGHTA and CDR2 FQGNSA. CDR3 coding DNA: TGTGCCAGCAGCTTAAGTCCGGGACAGGGTGGCTACACCTTC. This gives the protein CASSLSPGQGGYTF.

V gene TRBV5-1 combines with J gene TRBJ2-5; 8 bases line up with TRBD1. J lost 0 bases, V lost 4 bases, and 5 bases had no gene match. The length of the CDR3 is 15 residues. Looked up from germline, CDR1 is SGHRS and CDR2 is YFSETQ. The CDR3 region has the DNA TGCGCCAGCAGCCCGGGACAGGCGTACCAAGAGACCCAGTACTTC. This gives the protein CASSPGQAYQETQYF.

This clone was seen a few times. This rearrangement joins TRBV5-4 to TRBJ1-1; no firm D call. CDR3 length: 12 amino acids. Germline V lookup: CDR1 SGHNT, CDR2 YYREEE (reference sequence). Trimming pared 5 bases from V and 1 base from J, leaving 6 bases between. The DNA for the CDR3 is TGTGCCAGCAGGGAGGGGAACACTGAAGCTTTCTTT. As protein: CASREGNTEAFF.

The V and J genes are TRBV7-9 and TRBJ2-7, with D perhaps TRBD1 or TRBD2 (5 bases each). The CDR3 consists of 12 residues. Trimming cost V 5 bases and J 5 bases, with 10 bases left between them. Germline loops: CDR1 SEHNR, CDR2 FQNEAQ (reference sequence). The CDR3 sequence: CASSHSGHEQYV. The CDR3 DNA sequence: TGTGCCAGCAGCCACTCGGGGCACGAGCAGTACGTC.